This passage covers 31 T cell receptor beta chains from one sample sequenced in a study of post-analysis software for immune sequencing data. Their antigens remain unidentified. General observations from the study: In patients, TRBV5-6, TRBV5-1 and TRBV20-1 belonged to roughly 5 TRBV segments found more frequently than in controls.

Researchers reported that TCR beta cDNA libraries carried unique molecular identifiers. MiXCR, applied by TCRdb to the PCR reads, yields one record per CDR3 protein. The sample has 750,000 to 950,000 distinct CDR3 sequences, roughly 50% seen once. The sequenced material came from blood. Receptors originate from a girl aged 10 to 17 with multiple sclerosis.

This clonotype has a handful of counts. The V gene is TRBV7-7, the J gene TRBJ2-6; no firm D call. CDR3 length: 15 residues. Trimming pared 6 bases from V and 2 bases from J, leaving 11 bases between. CDR1 SSHAT and CDR2 FNYEAQ come from the germline V gene (reference sequence). The CDR3 here is CASRPLEAGANVLTF. As DNA, the CDR3 is TGTGCCAGCAGGCCCCTAGAGGCTGGGGCCAACGTCCTGACTTTC.

The J gene is TRBJ1-1, the V gene TRBV11-2, with 10 bases that match TRBD1. CDR1 is SGHAT and CDR2 is FQNNGV in the germline V gene. The ends lost 1 base at V and 11 bases at J; junction bases unmatched: 4. The CDR3 consists of 13 residues. The DNA for the CDR3 is TGTGCCAGCAGCTTAGTAGCGGACAGGGGGGCTTTCTTT. It codes for CASSLVADRGAFF.

This chain connects TRBV30 to TRBJ2-7, with TRBD1 matching 7 bases. The CDR3 has 13 amino acids. V lost 1 base and J lost 3; bases outside the gene matches: 3. Looked up from germline, CDR1 is GTSNPN and CDR2 is SVGIG (reference sequence). The CDR3: CAWSATGLYEQYF. In DNA, the CDR3 is TGTGCCTGGAGTGCGACAGGGCTCTACGAGCAGTACTTC.

This clonotype was seen many times. V usage is TRBV20-1 and J usage is TRBJ2-6; TRBD1 matches at 10 bases. J gave up 0 bases and V 3 bases, and 5 bases lay outside the gene matches. Per germline, CDR1 DFQATT and CDR2 SNEGSKA (reference sequence). The CDR3 extends over 17 amino acids. CDR3 region: CSASLTGGASGANVLTF. CDR3 DNA sequence: TGCAGTGCTAGTCTGACAGGGGGCGCCTCTGGGGCCAACGTCCTGACTTTC.

This clonotype has just a few counts. The rearrangement uses TRBV29-1 and TRBJ2-1; TRBD2 matches at 7 bases. The CDR3 covers 13 residues. Germline V lookup: CDR1 SQVTM, CDR2 ANQGSEA. The V and J ends lost 4 bases and 14 bases, in that order; junction bases with no gene match: 14. The CDR3 DNA follows: TGCAGCGTTGGCGTGGCTAGCGGCCCTAAGGAGTTCTTC. Translating it yields CSVGVASGPKEFF.

This clonotype was recorded a few times. V gene TRBV5-1 combines with J gene TRBJ2-1; D is unclear. Germline lookup yields CDR1 SGHRS and CDR2 YFSETQ. There are 13 residues in the CDR3. Trimming stripped 4 bases from V and 5 bases from J, with 10 bases between. The CDR3 bases are TGCGCCAGCAGCCCGGTTAGGGACAATGAGCAGTTCTTC. Translated: CASSPVRDNEQFF. The full variable domain, with the rest looked up from reference TRBV5-1 and TRBJ2-1, is KAGVTQTPRYLIKTRGQQVTLSCSPISGHRSVSWYQQTPGQGLQFLFEYFSETQRNKGNFPGRFSGRQFSNSRSEMNVSTLELGDSALYLCASSPVRDNEQFFGPGTRLTVL.

This chain links TRBV14 with TRBJ2-4; 8 positions match TRBD2. Germline CDR1 and CDR2: SGHDN and FVKESK. The CDR3 is 15 amino acids. V trimming: 4 bases; J trimming: 8 bases; junction bases outside the gene matches: 10. The CDR3 sequence is CASSPTGGRIYIQYF. CDR3 sequence (DNA): TGTGCCAGCAGCCCGACGGGGGGGCGAATATACATTCAGTACTTC.

This chain uses TRBV10-3 with TRBJ2-1; TRBD2 might be the D (6 bases). CDR1 and CDR2 (germline): ENHRY, SYGVKD. Deletions cut 5 bases from V and 4 bases from J, with 15 bases between. This CDR3 spans 15 amino acids. The CDR3 nucleotides are TGTGCCATCAGTTATAGCGGAGAGGGTTACAATGAGCAGTTCTTC. Amino acids: CAISYSGEGYNEQFF.

V and J are TRBV2 and TRBJ1-6, with D uncertain. Germline V CDR1 and CDR2: SNHLY, FYNNEI. CDR3 length equals 12 residues. V lost 6 bases to trimming and J lost 13 bases, with 13 bases between them. The CDR3 nucleotides read TGTGCCAGCAGAGAAATACGGGCGCCCCTCCACTTT. Amino acids: CASREIRAPLHF.

This clonotype has only a few counts. The CDR3: CASSVDRDNEQFF. The CDR3 DNA reads TGTGCCAGCAGCGTGGACCGGGACAATGAGCAGTTCTTC. The chain couples TRBV9 to TRBJ2-1; D is undetermined. Germline CDR1 SGDLS, CDR2 YYNGEE. With 2 bases removed from V and 5 bases from J, the gap between germline ends came to 8 bases. The CDR3 is 13 residues long.

This clonotype was observed a few times. The V and J genes are TRBV10-3 and TRBJ1-5; D is uncertain. With 4 bases removed from V and 3 bases from J, the gap between germline ends came to 7 bases. This CDR3 is 13 amino acids long. CDR1 ENHRY and CDR2 SYGVKD come from the germline V gene. The CDR3 sequence: CAISGQVNQPQHF. The CDR3 nucleotides are TGTGCCATCAGTGGTCAGGTCAATCAGCCCCAGCATTTT.

This chain joins TRBV5-1 and TRBJ1-2; a possible D gene is TRBD1 (5 bases). The germline CDR1 and CDR2 sequences are SGHRS and YFSETQ. The CDR3 covers 16 residues. Deletions cut 4 bases from V and 0 bases from J, with 16 bases between. In DNA form, the CDR3 reads TGCGCCAGCAGCCCCGGGACTCTCGACCCTAACTATGGCTACACCTTC. It is translated as CASSPGTLDPNYGYTF. The whole variable domain, filled in from reference TRBV5-1 and TRBJ1-2, reads KAGVTQTPRYLIKTRGQQVTLSCSPISGHRSVSWYQQTPGQGLQFLFEYFSETQRNKGNFPGRFSGRQFSNSRSEMNVSTLELGDSALYLCASSPGTLDPNYGYTFGSGTRLTVV.

The rearrangement uses TRBV4-2 and TRBJ1-2, with D unclear. The V end lost 0 bases, the J end lost 7 bases, and 18 bases lay between the germline ends. Per the germline V gene, CDR1 is LGHNA and CDR2 is YNFKEQ. The CDR3 is 16 amino acids. The CDR3 nucleotides are TGTGCCAGCAGCCAAGATCCGGGGTCCTCGGTGGGTGGCTACACCTTC. Encoded protein: CASSQDPGSSVGGYTF.

About this clonotype itself: An end of the junction differs from the germline gene, which may be a read error. J is TRBJ2-7 and V is TRBV4-1; no reliable D call. The CDR3 is 14 amino acids. Per the germline V gene, CDR1 is MGHRA and CDR2 is YSYEKL. CDR3 sequence: CASSQVGQTYKQYF. The CDR3 nucleotides are TGCGCCAGCAGCCAAGTAGGGCAGACCTACAAGCAGTACTTC.

This clonotype was counted between two and nine times. The chain employs TRBV15 and TRBJ2-1; perhaps TRBD2 as D (6 bases). This CDR3 comprises 14 residues. Germline V lookup: CDR1 LNHNV, CDR2 YYDKDF (reference sequence). With 6 bases removed from V and 6 bases from J, the gap between germline ends came to 15 bases. This CDR3 is CATRSPGTLNEQFF. As DNA, the CDR3 is TGTGCCACCAGGTCCCCCGGGACTCTCAATGAGCAGTTCTTC.

Comment on this clonotype: A junction boundary mismatches the germline segment, possibly from a read error. This chain uses TRBV10-3 with TRBJ2-3; perhaps TRBD2 as D (6 bases). The CDR3 consists of 15 residues. In germline, CDR1 is ENHRY, CDR2 SYGVKD. In DNA form, the CDR3 reads TGTGCCATCAGTGGGCCGGGAGAGGGCACAGATACGCGGTATTTT. This translates into CAISGPGEGTDTRYF.

The rearrangement joins TRBV20-1 to TRBJ2-1; 9 nucleotides agree with TRBD2. V lost 0 bases and J lost 8; bases outside the gene matches: 20. CDR1 and CDR2 (germline): DFQATT, SNEGSKA (reference sequence). This CDR3 is 19 amino acids long. CDR3 protein: CSARDRGFPRGGASDEQFF. CDR3 DNA sequence: TGCAGTGCTAGAGATCGAGGCTTCCCTCGCGGGGGGGCCAGCGATGAGCAGTTCTTC.

J is TRBJ1-2 and V is TRBV20-1, with TRBD1 as a possible D gene (5 bases). CDR3 length: 16 amino acids. V shed 1 base and J shed 4 bases, with 19 bases lying between them. Germline V gives CDR1 DFQATT, CDR2 SNEGSKA (reference sequence). CDR3 amino acids: CSARGIAGGLGYGYTF. The DNA of the CDR3 is TGCAGTGCTAGAGGAATCGCGGGGGGTTTGGGCTATGGCTACACCTTC.

The CDR3 nucleotides read TGTGCCAGCAGCCAGGGGGATCCGGGGGTGGATACGCAGTATTTT. Residues: CASSQGDPGVDTQYF. This chain links TRBV12-3 or TRBV12-4 with TRBJ2-3; tentative D call: TRBD1 (7 bases). Trimming took off 6 bases at V and 6 bases at J, with 19 bases between the two ends. The length of the CDR3 is 15 residues.

This clonotype was seen a handful of times. V and J are TRBV4-1 and TRBJ2-7; D gene ambiguous. The germline V gene encodes CDR1 MGHRA and CDR2 YSYEKL. V was pared by 0 bases and J by 3 bases, with 6 bases between. The length of the CDR3 is 13 residues. CDR3: CASSQERNYEQYF. The CDR3, as DNA: TGCGCCAGCAGCCAAGAGAGGAACTACGAGCAGTACTTC.

V is TRBV15 and J is TRBJ1-6; perhaps TRBD1 as D (5 bases). The CDR3 has 15 amino acids. Per germline, CDR1 LNHNV and CDR2 YYDKDF (reference sequence). V shed 1 base and J shed 9 bases, with 13 bases lying between them. The CDR3 nucleotides read TGTGCCACCAGCAGAGCCCGGGAAAGGGGTTCACCCCTCCACTTT. This gives the protein CATSRARERGSPLHF. The full variable domain, rest sourced from reference TRBV15 and TRBJ1-6, is DAMVIQNPRYQVTQFGKPVTLSCSQTLNHNVMYWYQQKSSQAPKLLFHYYDKDFNNEADTPDNFQSRRPNTSFCFLDIRSPGLGDTAMYLCATSRARERGSPLHFGNGTRLTVT.

The CDR3 is CASSRERGSLTDTQYF. In DNA form, the CDR3 reads TGTGCCAGCTCTCGGGAGCGGGGATCCTTGACAGATACGCAGTATTTT. This chain joins TRBV10-3 and TRBJ2-3; TRBD2 matches at 7 bases. Germline V CDR1 and CDR2: ENHRY, SYGVKD. The J segment lost 3 bases and the V segment lost 10 bases, leaving 16 bases of the junction unmatched. The CDR3 spans 16 residues.

This rearrangement joins TRBV4-2 to TRBJ1-2, with 8 bases matching TRBD1. Germline values: CDR1 LGHNA, CDR2 YNFKEQ. Germline trimming cut 0 bases from V and 1 base from J; bases unmatched to any gene: 7. The CDR3 is made up of 17 amino acids. The CDR3 is CASSQDVGTGRNYGYTF. In nucleotides, the CDR3 is TGTGCCAGCAGCCAAGACGTGGGGACAGGCCGTAACTATGGCTACACCTTC.

This clonotype was found a few times. The rearrangement uses TRBV6-5 and TRBJ2-3, with 8 bases identical to TRBD2. The V segment lost 5 bases and the J segment 10 bases; nucleotides outside the gene matches: 8. CDR3 length equals 13 residues. Germline V gives CDR1 MNHEY, CDR2 SVGAGI. The CDR3 is CASSAGGGISQYF. CDR3 in DNA: TGTGCCAGCAGTGCCGGCGGGGGGATCTCGCAGTATTTT.

This clonotype turned up a few times. The chain carries TRBV7-3 and TRBJ2-5; 8 bases map to TRBD1. This CDR3 region has 15 residues. Germline V CDR1 and CDR2: SGHTA, FQGTGA. V dropped 5 bases and J dropped 3; count of bases not matched to a gene: 8. The DNA of the CDR3 is TGTGCCAGCAGCAAGACAGGGGCGGGTGAAGAGACCCAGTACTTC. This encodes CASSKTGAGEETQYF.

The rearrangement links TRBV2 to TRBJ2-3; D gene unclear. From germline, CDR1 is SNHLY and CDR2 FYNNEI. The V and J ends lost 8 bases and 0 bases respectively, with 9 bases between them. The CDR3 covers 13 residues. CDR3 residues: CASGIPSTDTQYF. CDR3 coding DNA: TGTGCCAGCGGCATACCTAGCACAGATACGCAGTATTTT.

This clonotype occurred a few times. This sequence joins TRBV20-1 and TRBJ2-5; 10 positions agree with TRBD2. The CDR3 covers 18 residues. The V and J ends lost 3 bases and 3 bases, in that order; junction bases with no gene match: 16. Germline V gene sequence: CDR1 DFQATT, CDR2 SNEGSKA (reference sequence). The CDR3 loop reads CSARPPPSRLAGEETQYF. DNA for the CDR3: TGCAGTGCTAGGCCTCCCCCTTCGCGTCTAGCGGGAGAAGAGACCCAGTACTTC.

This clonotype has just a few counts. The CDR3 sequence: CASSATVTSGYEQYF. The CDR3 coding sequence is TGTGCCAGCAGCGCGACAGTGACTAGCGGGTACGAGCAGTACTTC. The chain couples TRBV9 to TRBJ2-7; 10 bases align to TRBD2. The CDR3 runs 15 residues. The J segment lost 4 bases and the V segment lost 3 bases, leaving 7 bases of the junction unmatched. Germline V gene data show CDR1 as SGDLS and CDR2 as YYNGEE.

The genes are TRBV20-1 and TRBJ2-1; D unclear. CDR3 length: 10 residues. Germline CDR1 reads DFQATT; CDR2 reads SNEGSKA (reference sequence). V dropped 5 bases and J dropped 9 bases, with 8 bases sitting between them. The CDR3 nucleotides read TGCAGTGCTCGCGACGGTGAGCAGTTCTTC. It specifies CSARDGEQFF.

This clonotype was detected only a few times. The genes are TRBV12-3 or TRBV12-4 and TRBJ2-7, with D maybe TRBD1 (6 bases). The V end lost 1 base, the J end lost 2 bases, and 15 bases lay between the germline ends. The CDR3 is 16 amino acids. The CDR3 coding sequence is TGTGCCAGCAGTTTAGACCAGGGGCTGTACACCTACGAGCAGTACTTC. Translated, it gives CASSLDQGLYTYEQYF.

This chain uses TRBV14 with TRBJ1-1, with TRBD1 as a possible D gene (5 bases). The V and J ends lost 1 base and 0 bases respectively, with 15 bases between them. The CDR3 covers 17 residues. Germline V gene data show CDR1 as SGHDN and CDR2 as FVKESK. The CDR3 DNA reads as TGTGCCAGCAGCCAAGTCGGGGCCTCGCTCTTGAACACTGAAGCTTTCTTT. Its protein product is CASSQVGASLLNTEAFF. Full variable domain (remainder filled in from reference TRBV14 and TRBJ1-1): EAGVTQFPSHSVIEKGQTVTLRCDPISGHDNLYWYRRVMGKEIKFLLHFVKESKQDESGMPNNRFLAERTGGTYSTLKVQPAELEDSGVYFCASSQVGASLLNTEAFFGQGTRLTVV.